This T cell receptor beta chain was found in a study of a mutant IDH1 vaccine in newly diagnosed glioma. About the study: There were roughly 60% males and around 38% females among treated patients, whose mean age was roughly 40 years. Pretreatment consisted of radiotherapy, temozolomide, or both, with most receiving both.

Study results and caveats: Most patients, approximately 93%, showed vaccine-induced immune responses.

The method was immunoSEQ multiplex PCR; TCRdb's version includes in-frame clones alone and lacks a portion of them. Of about 88,000 clones listed, almost 85% were seen once; the top ten hold less than 6.5%. The J segment lost 5 bases and the V segment lost 5 bases, leaving 7 bases of the junction unmatched. The CDR3 is 13 amino acids. Per the germline V gene, CDR1 is SQVTM and CDR2 is ANQGSEA. The time point is: baseline, week 1 (first vaccination visit). Stated treatment: pre-vaccination baseline after standard-of-care therapy. Comment on this clone: Its specificity is unknown.

The sequences come from PBMCs, collected from a glioma patient treated with radiotherapy, temozolomide or both. The V gene is TRBV29-1, the J gene TRBJ2-5, with 8 nucleotides matching TRBD1. The clonotype originates from a man between 40 and 49 years old with glioma. Some clones in this sample may be carry-over from other donors' samples. The CDR3 bases are TGCAGCGTTAGGACAGGGAGGAGGGAGACCCAGTACTTC. Encoded protein: CSVRTGRRETQYF.